The T cell receptor (beta chain) described here comes from a study of blood T cell repertoires in COVID-19 (dated by TCRdb to 2020 to 2022). As for the study more broadly: Samples covering the acute and convalescent phases of COVID-19 were provided by collaborators in the United States, Italy and Spain. The samples were drawn from two sources: the first 160 participants of the ongoing ImmuneRACE study, and fewer than 1,500 subjects contributed by 6 global collaborators. Where available, HLA class I and class II types were taken from metadata supplied by the sample provider and were not determined by assay-based typing. A de-identified subject ID, COVID-19 status, age in years and sex were almost always included in the sample metadata. The repertoires were made available in a free public database intended to serve as a resource for research on the immune response to SARS-CoV-2. Subjects who had been exposed to COVID-19, were actively infected with it, or had recovered from it provided the deeply sampled blood TCRbeta repertoires that made up the dataset. The material from the prospective study consisted of cDNA or gDNA derived from T cells, B-cell-depleted T cells, or PBMCs. Overall results and qualifications from the work: The amount of clinical and demographic metadata varied by source and participant and was provided uncurated.

V ends up 0 bases short and J 8 bases short, with an unmatched junction base count of 10. In the germline V gene, CDR1 corresponds to SGHRS and CDR2 to YFSETQ. From its cysteine to its phenylalanine, the CDR3 spans 16 amino acids. Only the CDR3 DNA stays, 48 bases, in frame from base 1. At one collaborating source in Seattle, patients were enrolled during active infection and were followed longitudinally through the course of disease. Whole blood was collected in K2EDTA tubes by collaborating institutions according to the institutions' own protocols. Collaborator samples were shipped for TCRbeta analysis as frozen whole blood, isolated PBMCs, or DNA extracted from either sample type. As for this clone: Its antigen is still unknown. No base quality information exists; no much larger clone differs at one position.

TCRbeta CDR3 regions were amplified from genomic DNA using the immunoSEQ Assay, a bias-controlled multiplex PCR. The original methods were these. The number of nucleated cells in each sample was estimated by amplification of reference gene primers within the assay. To quantify the absolute abundance of each unique TCRbeta CDR3 rearrangement, sequence reads were collapsed and filtered. For each sample, productive Simpson clonality was calculated as the square root of Simpson's diversity index across productive rearrangements. The clones in this table, taken by TCRdb from immuneACCESS, are in-frame only. Not every clone is retained; where verified, under half of the shortfall comes from an unresolved V gene, and the cause of the rest is unknown. V, J and clone size reflect that table, while D and trimming were determined from the DNA. The sample table lists more than 150,000 clones, 81% of them with a count of one. Around 10% of the sample is taken by the ten largest.

Sample: peripheral blood. The receptor comes from a woman of 80 years or more with COVID-19, enrolled during active disease. This chain joins TRBV5-1 to TRBJ2-2; a stretch of 7 junction bases matches TRBD1. The CDR3 reads as follows: CASSLVGQVAGGELFF. The nucleotides read TGCGCCAGCAGCTTGGTCGGACAGGTCGCGGGTGGGGAGCTGTTTTTT.